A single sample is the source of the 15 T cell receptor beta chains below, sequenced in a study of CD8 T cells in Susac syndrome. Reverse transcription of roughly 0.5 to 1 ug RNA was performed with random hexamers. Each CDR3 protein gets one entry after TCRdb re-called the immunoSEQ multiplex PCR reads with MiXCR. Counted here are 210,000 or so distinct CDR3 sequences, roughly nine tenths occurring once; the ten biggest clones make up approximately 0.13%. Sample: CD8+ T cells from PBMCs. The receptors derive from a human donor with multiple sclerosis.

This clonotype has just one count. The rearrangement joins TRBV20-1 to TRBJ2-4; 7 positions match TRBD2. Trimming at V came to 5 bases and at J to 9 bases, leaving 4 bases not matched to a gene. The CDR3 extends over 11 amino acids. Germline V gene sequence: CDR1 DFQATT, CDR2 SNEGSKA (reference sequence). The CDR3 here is CSASSGGIQYF. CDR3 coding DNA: TGCAGTGCTTCCTCGGGAGGCATTCAGTACTTC.

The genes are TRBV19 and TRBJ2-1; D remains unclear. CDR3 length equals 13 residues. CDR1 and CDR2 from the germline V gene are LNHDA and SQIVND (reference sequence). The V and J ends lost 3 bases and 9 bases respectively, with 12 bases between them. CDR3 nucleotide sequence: TGTGCCAGTAGTATGAGAGGAGCTAGTGAGCAGTTCTTC. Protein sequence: CASSMRGASEQFF.

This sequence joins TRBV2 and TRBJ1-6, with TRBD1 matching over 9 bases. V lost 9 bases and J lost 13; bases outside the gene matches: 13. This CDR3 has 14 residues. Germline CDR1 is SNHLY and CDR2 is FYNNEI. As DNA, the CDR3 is TGTGCCAGTGTCCAAGGACAGGGGTTATTGCCCCTCCACTTT. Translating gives CASVQGQGLLPLHF.

CDR3 region: CASSLVASGSGSYNEQFF. The DNA of the CDR3 is TGTGCCAGCAGCTTAGTGGCTAGCGGGAGTGGTTCCTACAATGAGCAGTTCTTC. V gene TRBV7-8 combines with J gene TRBJ2-1, with 10 bases that match TRBD2. The CDR3 consists of 18 residues. The V segment lost 1 base and the J segment 1 base; nucleotides outside the gene matches: 7. CDR1 and CDR2 from the germline V gene are SGHVS and FQNEAQ.

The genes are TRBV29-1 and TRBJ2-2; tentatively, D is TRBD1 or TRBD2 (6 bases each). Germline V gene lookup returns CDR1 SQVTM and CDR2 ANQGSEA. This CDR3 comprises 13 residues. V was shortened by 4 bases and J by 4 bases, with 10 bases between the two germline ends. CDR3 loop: CSVGWGATGELFF. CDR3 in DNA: TGCAGCGTTGGATGGGGGGCCACCGGGGAGCTGTTTTTT.

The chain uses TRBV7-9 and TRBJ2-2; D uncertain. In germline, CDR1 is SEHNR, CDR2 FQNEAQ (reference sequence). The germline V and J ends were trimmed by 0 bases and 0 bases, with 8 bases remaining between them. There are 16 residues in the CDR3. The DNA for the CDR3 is TGTGCCAGCAGCTTAGCCTTAGCACCGAACACCGGGGAGCTGTTTTTT. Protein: CASSLALAPNTGELFF.

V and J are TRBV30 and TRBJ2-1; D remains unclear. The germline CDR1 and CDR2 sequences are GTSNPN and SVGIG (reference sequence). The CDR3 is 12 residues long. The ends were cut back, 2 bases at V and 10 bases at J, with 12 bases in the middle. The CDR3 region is CAWSSTGEEQFF. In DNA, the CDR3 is TGTGCCTGGAGTAGTACGGGTGAGGAGCAGTTCTTC.

In DNA form, the CDR3 reads TGTGCCAGCAGCTTAGGGACTAGCGGGCCGACCTACGAGCAGTACTTC. Its protein product is CASSLGTSGPTYEQYF. The chain employs TRBV13 and TRBJ2-7; TRBD2 matches 10 bases. The V gene end was trimmed by 0 bases and the J gene end by 2 bases; junction bases not matched to a gene: 4. CDR1 and CDR2 from the germline V gene are PRHDT and FYEKMQ (reference sequence). The CDR3 covers 16 residues.

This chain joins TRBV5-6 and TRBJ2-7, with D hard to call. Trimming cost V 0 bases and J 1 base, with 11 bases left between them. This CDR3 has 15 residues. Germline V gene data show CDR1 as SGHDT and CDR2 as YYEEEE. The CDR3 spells CASSLAPASSYEQYF. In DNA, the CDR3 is TGTGCCAGCAGCTTGGCACCGGCCTCATCCTACGAGCAGTACTTC.

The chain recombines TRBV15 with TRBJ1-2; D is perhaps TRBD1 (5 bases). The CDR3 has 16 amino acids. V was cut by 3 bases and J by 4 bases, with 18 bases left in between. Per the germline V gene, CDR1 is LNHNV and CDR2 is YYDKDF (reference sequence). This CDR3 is CATSSVDGGAPYGYTF. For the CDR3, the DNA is TGTGCCACCAGCAGCGTGGACGGAGGGGCCCCCTATGGCTACACCTTC.

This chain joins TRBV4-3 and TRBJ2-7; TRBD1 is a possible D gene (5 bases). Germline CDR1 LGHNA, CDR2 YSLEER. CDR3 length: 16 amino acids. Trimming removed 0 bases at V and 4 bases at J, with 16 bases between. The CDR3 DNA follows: TGCGCCAGCAGCCAAGATCGGTATGGGGCCACGTACGAGCAGTACTTC. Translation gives CASSQDRYGATYEQYF.

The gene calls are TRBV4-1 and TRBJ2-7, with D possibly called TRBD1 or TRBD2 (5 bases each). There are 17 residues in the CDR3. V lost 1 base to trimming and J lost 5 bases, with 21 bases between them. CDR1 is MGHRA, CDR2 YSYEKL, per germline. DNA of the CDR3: TGCGCCAGCAGCCAAGTCGGCGGGCCTGGGGGTTGGGACGAGCAGTACTTC. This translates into CASSQVGGPGGWDEQYF.

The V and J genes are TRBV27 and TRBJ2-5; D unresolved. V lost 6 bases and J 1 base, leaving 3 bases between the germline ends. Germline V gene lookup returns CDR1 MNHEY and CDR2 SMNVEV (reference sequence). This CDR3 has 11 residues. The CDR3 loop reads CASRLQETQYF. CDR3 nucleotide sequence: TGTGCCAGCAGACTCCAAGAGACCCAGTACTTC.

The CDR3 loop is CASSQVESLLSGNTIYF. CDR3 sequence (DNA): TGTGCCAGCAGCCAAGTTGAGAGTTTACTCTCTGGAAACACCATATATTTT. The chain couples TRBV14 to TRBJ1-3, with no clear D. Trimming cost V 1 base and J 0 bases, with 13 bases left between them. The germline V gene encodes CDR1 SGHDN and CDR2 FVKESK. The CDR3 extends over 17 amino acids.

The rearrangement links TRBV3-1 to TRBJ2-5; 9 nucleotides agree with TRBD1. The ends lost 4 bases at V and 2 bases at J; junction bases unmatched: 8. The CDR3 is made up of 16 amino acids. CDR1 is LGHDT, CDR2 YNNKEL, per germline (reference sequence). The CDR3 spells CASSLGQGEWQETQYF. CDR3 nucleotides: TGTGCCAGCAGCCTGGGACAGGGAGAGTGGCAAGAGACCCAGTACTTC.